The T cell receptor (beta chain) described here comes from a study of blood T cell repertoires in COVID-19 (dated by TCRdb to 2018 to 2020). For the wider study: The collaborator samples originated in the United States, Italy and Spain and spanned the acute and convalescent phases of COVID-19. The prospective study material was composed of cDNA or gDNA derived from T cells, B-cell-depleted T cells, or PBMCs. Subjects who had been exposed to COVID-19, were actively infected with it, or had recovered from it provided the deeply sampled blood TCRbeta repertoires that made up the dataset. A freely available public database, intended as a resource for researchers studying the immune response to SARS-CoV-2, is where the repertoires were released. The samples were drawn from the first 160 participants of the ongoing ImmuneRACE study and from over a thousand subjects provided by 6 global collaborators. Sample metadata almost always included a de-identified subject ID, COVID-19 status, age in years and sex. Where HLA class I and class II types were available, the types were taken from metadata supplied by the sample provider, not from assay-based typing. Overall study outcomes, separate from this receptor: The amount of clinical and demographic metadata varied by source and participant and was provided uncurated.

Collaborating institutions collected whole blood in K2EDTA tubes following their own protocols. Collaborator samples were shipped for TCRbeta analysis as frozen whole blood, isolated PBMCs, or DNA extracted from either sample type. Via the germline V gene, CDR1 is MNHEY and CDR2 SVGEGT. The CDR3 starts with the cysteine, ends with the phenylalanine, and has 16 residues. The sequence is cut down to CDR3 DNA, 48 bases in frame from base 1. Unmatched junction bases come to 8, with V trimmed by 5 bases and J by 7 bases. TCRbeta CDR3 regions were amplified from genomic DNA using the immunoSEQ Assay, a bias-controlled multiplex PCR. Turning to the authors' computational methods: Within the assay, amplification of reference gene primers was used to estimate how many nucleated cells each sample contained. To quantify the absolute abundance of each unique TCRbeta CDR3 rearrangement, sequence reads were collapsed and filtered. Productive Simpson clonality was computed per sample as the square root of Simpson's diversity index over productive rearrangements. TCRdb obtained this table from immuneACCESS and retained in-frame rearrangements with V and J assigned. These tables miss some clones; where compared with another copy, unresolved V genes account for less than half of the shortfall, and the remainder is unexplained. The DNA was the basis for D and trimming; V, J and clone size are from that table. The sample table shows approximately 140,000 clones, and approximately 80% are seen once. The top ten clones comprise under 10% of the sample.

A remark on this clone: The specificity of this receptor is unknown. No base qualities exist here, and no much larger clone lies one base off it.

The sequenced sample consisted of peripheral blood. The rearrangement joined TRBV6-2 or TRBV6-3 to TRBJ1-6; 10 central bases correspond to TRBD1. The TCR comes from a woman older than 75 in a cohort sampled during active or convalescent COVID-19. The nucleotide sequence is TGTGCCAGCAGTGCTGACAGGGGGCGCTTAAATTCACCCCTCCACTTT. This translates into CASSADRGRLNSPLHF.